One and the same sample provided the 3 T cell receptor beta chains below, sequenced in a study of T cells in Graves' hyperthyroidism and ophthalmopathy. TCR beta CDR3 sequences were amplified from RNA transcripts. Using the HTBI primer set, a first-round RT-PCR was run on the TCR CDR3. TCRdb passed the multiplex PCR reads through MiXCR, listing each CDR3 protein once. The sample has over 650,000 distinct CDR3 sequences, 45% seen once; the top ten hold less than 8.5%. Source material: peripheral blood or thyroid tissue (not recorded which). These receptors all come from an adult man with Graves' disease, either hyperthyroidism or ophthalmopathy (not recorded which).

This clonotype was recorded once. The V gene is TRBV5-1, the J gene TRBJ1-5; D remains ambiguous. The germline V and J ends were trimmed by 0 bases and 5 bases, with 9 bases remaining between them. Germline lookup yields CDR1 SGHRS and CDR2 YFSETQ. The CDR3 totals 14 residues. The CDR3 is CASSLEGLDQPQHF. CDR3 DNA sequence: TGCGCCAGCAGCTTGGAGGGCCTAGATCAGCCCCAGCATTTT.

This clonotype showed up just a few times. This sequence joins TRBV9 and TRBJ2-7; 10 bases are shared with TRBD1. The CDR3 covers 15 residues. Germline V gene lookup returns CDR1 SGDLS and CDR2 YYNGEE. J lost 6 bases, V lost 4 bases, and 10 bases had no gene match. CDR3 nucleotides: TGTGCCAGCAGCTACCGGGACAGGGGAATCTCCGAGCAGTACTTC. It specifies CASSYRDRGISEQYF.

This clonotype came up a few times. The CDR3 coding sequence is TGTGCTAGTGGTCGGGACAGGGTTGGCAATCAGCCCCAGCATTTT. Translated: CASGRDRVGNQPQHF. J is TRBJ1-5 and V is TRBV12-5; 9 nucleotides align to TRBD1. CDR1 is LGHNT and CDR2 is FRNRAP in the germline V gene. J gave up 2 bases and V 5 bases, and 4 bases lay outside the gene matches. This CDR3 region has 15 residues.